The present T cell receptor beta chain was sequenced within a study of cytomegalovirus exposure and HLA in healthy donors. Germline V gene data show CDR1 as MNHEY and CDR2 as SVGAGI. The CDR3 runs to 13 residues. V dropped 4 bases and J dropped 2; count of bases not matched to a gene: 1. The study ran its PCR with 60 Vbeta and 13 Jbeta primers. Sequenced by immunoSEQ multiplex PCR; TCRdb stores in-frame clones only, minus some. This sample yields 75,000 to 100,000 clones, of which 70% to 80% are seen a single time; about 3.5% belongs to the top ten. Study-wide results and limits: It was shown in a later analysis that HLA-associated TCR beta chains were more clonally expanded than other, equally common chains.

Comments on this clone: Its target is unknown.

The source of this sequence is a man aged 35-49 years in good health and CMV-seronegative. The V call is TRBV6-5, the J call TRBJ2-5, with 7 bases matching TRBD2. Input material: PBMCs. The CDR3, as DNA: TGTGCCAGCAGTTGGACTAGTCAAGAGACCCAGTACTTC. It codes for CASSWTSQETQYF.